One T cell receptor (beta chain) is described in this entry. Allocation to cohorts depended on clinical history reported by the participants. The data stem from a study of blood T cell repertoires in COVID-19. Across the whole study: PBMCs, B-cell-depleted T cells, or T cells were the source of the cDNA or gDNA that made up the material.

Data came from immunoSEQ multiplex PCR; TCRdb stores just in-frame clones and leaves some out. The data contain more than 150,000 clones, 80% of them singletons. Germline-derived CDR1 and CDR2 are MNHEY and SVGAGI. CDR3 length: 15 residues. Trimming shortened V by 0 bases and J by 0 bases, and 7 bases separated the two germline ends. The receptor's source is a man between 60 and 75 years old who had been exposed to COVID-19. The sample comprised PBMCs or T cells enriched from blood (not recorded which). The J gene is TRBJ2-3, the V gene TRBV6-5; no clear D gene. The CDR3 region is CASSYSELSTDTQYF. The CDR3 coding sequence is TGTGCCAGCAGTTACTCGGAGTTAAGCACAGATACGCAGTATTTT.